This T cell receptor beta chain was captured by sequencing in a study of regulatory T cells in long-lasting Graves disease. J lost 4 bases, V lost 6 bases, and 7 bases had no gene match. Germline CDR1 and CDR2: DFQATT and SNEGSKA (reference sequence). This CDR3 is 13 amino acids long. The authors built TCR beta libraries using iRepertoire HTBI primers and Arm-PCR of CDR3 regions. Original processing notes: In the combined samples, 62 TRBV and 11 to 15 TRBJ segments were identified. One entry per CDR3 protein, called by TCRdb with MiXCR from the multiplex PCR reads. In this record, the V and J calls reflect TCRdb's handling and not the investigators' own analysis. The sample contains roughly 380,000 distinct CDR3 sequences, roughly 16% of which appear only once. Time point: newly diagnosed GD, antithyroid drugs for less than 3 months. TCR sequences were obtained from RNA taken from PBMCs.

V gene TRBV20-1 combines with J gene TRBJ2-5, with 8 bases matching TRBD2. This clonotype originated in a female donor with Graves disease. The sequenced sample was peripheral blood mononuclear cells (PBMCs), obtained at new diagnosis, from a patient treated with antithyroid drugs. The chain's CDR3 is CSAYAGGGETQYF. The CDR3 DNA sequence: TGCAGTGCCTACGCCGGGGGGGGAGAGACCCAGTACTTC.